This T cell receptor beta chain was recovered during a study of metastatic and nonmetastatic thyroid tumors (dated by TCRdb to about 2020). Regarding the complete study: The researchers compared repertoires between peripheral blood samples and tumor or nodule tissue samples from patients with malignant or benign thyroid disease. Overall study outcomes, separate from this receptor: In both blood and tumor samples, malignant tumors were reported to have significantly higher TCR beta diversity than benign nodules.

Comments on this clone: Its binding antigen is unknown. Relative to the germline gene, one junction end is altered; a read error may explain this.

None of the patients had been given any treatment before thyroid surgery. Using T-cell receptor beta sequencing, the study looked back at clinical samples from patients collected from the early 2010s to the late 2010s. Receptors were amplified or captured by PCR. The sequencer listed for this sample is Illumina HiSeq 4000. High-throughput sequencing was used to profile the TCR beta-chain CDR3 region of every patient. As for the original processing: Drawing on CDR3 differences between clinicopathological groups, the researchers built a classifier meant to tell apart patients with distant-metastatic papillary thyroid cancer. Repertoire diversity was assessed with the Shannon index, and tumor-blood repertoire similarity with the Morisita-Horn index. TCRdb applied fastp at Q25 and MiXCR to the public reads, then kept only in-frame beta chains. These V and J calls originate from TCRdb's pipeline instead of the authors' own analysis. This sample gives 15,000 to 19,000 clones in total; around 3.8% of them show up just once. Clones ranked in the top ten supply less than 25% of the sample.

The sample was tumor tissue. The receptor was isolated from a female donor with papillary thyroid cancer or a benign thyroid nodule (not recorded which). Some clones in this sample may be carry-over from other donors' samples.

The nucleotide sequence is given as TGTGCCGGCAGTTACTCGTGGCCCAACTATGGCTACACCTTC. Translated, this gives CAGSYSWPNYGYTF. The chain is assembled from TRBV6-5 and TRBJ1-2; no confident D gene assignment can be made. Counted from cysteine to phenylalanine, this CDR3 has 14 amino acids. Just the 42-base CDR3 DNA is kept, in frame starting at base 1. Via the germline V gene, CDR1 is MNHEY and CDR2 SVGAGI.